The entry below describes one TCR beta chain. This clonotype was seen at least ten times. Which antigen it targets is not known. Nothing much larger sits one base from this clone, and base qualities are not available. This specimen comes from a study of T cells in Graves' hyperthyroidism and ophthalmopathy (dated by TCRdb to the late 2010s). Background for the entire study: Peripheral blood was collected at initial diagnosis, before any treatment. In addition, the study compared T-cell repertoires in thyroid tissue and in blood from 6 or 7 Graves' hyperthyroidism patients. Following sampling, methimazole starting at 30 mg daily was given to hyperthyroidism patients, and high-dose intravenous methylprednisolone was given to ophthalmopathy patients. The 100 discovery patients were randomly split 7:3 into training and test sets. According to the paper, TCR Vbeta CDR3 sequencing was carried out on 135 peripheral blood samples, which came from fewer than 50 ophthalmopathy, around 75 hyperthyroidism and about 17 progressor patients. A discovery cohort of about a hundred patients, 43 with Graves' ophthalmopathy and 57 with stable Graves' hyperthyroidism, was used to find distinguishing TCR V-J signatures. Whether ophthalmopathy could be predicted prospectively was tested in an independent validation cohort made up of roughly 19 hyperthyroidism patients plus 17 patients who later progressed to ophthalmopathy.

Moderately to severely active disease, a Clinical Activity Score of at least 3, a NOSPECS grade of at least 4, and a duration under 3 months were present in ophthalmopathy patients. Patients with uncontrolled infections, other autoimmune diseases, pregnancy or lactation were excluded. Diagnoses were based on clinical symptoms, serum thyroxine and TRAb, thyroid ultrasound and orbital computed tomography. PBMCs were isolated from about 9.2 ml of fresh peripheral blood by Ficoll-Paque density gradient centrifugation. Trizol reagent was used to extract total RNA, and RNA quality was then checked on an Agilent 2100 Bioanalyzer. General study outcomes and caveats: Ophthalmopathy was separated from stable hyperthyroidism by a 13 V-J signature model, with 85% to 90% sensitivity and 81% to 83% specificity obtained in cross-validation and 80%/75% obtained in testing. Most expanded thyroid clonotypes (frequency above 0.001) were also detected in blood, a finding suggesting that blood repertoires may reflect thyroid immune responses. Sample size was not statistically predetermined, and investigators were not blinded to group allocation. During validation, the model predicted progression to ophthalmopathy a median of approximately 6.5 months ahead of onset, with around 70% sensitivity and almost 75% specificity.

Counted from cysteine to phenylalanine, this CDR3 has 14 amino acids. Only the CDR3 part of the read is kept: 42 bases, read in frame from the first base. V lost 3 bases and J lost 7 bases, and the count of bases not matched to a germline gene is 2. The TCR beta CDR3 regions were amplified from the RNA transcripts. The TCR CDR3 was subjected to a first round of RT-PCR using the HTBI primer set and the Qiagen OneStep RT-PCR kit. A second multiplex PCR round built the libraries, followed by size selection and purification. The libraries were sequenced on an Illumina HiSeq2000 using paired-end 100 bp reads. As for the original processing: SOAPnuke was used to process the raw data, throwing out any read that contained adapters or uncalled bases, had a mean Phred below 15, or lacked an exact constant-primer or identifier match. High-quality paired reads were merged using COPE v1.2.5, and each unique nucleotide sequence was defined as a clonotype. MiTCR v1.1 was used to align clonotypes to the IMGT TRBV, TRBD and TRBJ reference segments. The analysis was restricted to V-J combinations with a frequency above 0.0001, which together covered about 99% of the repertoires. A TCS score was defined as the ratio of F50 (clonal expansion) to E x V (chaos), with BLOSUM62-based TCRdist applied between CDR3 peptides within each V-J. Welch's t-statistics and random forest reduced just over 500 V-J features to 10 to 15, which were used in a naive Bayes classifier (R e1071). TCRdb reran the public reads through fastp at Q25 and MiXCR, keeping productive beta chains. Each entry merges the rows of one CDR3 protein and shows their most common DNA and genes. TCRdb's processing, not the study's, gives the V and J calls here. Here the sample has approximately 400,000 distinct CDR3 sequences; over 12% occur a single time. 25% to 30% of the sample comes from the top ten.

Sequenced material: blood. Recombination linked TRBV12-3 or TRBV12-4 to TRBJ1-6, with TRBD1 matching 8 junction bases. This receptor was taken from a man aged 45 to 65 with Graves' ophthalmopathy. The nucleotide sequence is TGTGCCAGCAGTTTCACAGGGGGAAATTCACCCCTCCACTTT. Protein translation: CASSFTGGNSPLHF.